A single sample is the source of the 26 T cell receptor beta chains below, sequenced in a study of blood T cell repertoires in COVID-19. TCRdb keeps only in-frame clones here, not all; method: immunoSEQ multiplex PCR. There are about 72,000 clones in the sample; roughly 85% occur only once, and approximately 32% lies in the top ten. The sample comprised peripheral blood. The receptors derive from an elderly woman with active or convalescent COVID-19.

V gene TRBV15 combines with J gene TRBJ1-5; maybe TRBD1 (5 bases). The CDR3 contains 13 residues. Looked up from germline, CDR1 is LNHNV and CDR2 is YYDKDF (reference sequence). V lost 8 bases and J 6 bases, leaving 14 bases between the germline ends. CDR3 DNA: TGTGCCACCGAGGCAGGGTGGGGTCAGCCCCAGCATTTT. Encoded protein: CATEAGWGQPQHF.

The sample holds a few counts of this clone. The rearrangement links TRBV6-2 or TRBV6-3 to TRBJ1-5, with D hard to call. In germline, CDR1 is MNHEY, CDR2 SVGEGT. This CDR3 region has 13 residues. V dropped 4 bases and J dropped 7 bases, with 11 bases sitting between them. Here the CDR3 reads CASSFIGGQPQHF. The CDR3 nucleotides are TGTGCCAGCAGTTTTATTGGCGGGCAGCCCCAGCATTTT.

This clone has a single count. The chain is built from TRBV29-1 and TRBJ2-3; 9 bases map to TRBD1. The CDR3 totals 14 residues. CDR1 and CDR2 from the germline V gene are SQVTM and ANQGSEA. Trimming at V came to 7 bases and at J to 0 bases, leaving 5 bases not matched to a gene. The CDR3 reads CSGGQGLSTDTQYF. The CDR3 region has the DNA TGCAGCGGGGGACAGGGTCTTAGCACAGATACGCAGTATTTT.

J is TRBJ1-4 and V is TRBV30; D is unresolved. V was pared by 3 bases and J by 4 bases, with 15 bases between. The germline CDR1 and CDR2 sequences are GTSNPN and SVGIG (reference sequence). The CDR3 loop spans 15 amino acids. The CDR3 nucleotides read TGTGCCTGGAGCGGGTTGGGAGGGCGTAATGAAAAACTGTTTTTT. Protein: CAWSGLGGRNEKLFF.

The chain combines TRBV14 with TRBJ2-3, with no clear D. In germline, CDR1 is SGHDN, CDR2 FVKESK. CDR3 size: 14 residues. Trimming took 0 bases from V and 5 from J, leaving 9 bases between them. CDR3 residues: CASSQDGLEDTQYF. The CDR3 region has the DNA TGTGCCAGCAGCCAAGATGGGCTGGAAGATACGCAGTATTTT. Full variable domain (outside the CDR3, taken from reference TRBV14 and TRBJ2-3): EAGVTQFPSHSVIEKGQTVTLRCDPISGHDNLYWYRRVMGKEIKFLLHFVKESKQDESGMPNNRFLAERTGGTYSTLKVQPAELEDSGVYFCASSQDGLEDTQYFGPGTRLTVL.

The CDR3 is CASSSTGGALEEQFF. Here the CDR3 DNA reads TGTGCCAGCAGCTCCACCGGGGGGGCCTTGGAGGAGCAGTTCTTC. This chain connects TRBV7-9 to TRBJ2-1; TRBD2 agrees at 8 bases. The CDR3 is 15 amino acids. Germline V gene sequence: CDR1 SEHNR, CDR2 FQNEAQ (reference sequence). The V and J ends lost 4 bases and 10 bases, in that order; junction bases with no gene match: 12.

In DNA, the CDR3 is TGTGCCAGCGCGAGTGGAGCGGGGGGGGTGACAGATACGCAGTATTTT. Amino acids: CASASGAGGVTDTQYF. This sequence joins TRBV9 and TRBJ2-3; TRBD2 matches 10 bases. Trimming cost V 7 bases and J 3 bases; bases outside gene matches: 11. The CDR3 sequence is 16 residues long. Per germline, CDR1 SGDLS and CDR2 YYNGEE.

The CDR3 protein is CASSPGEGTYEQYF. The CDR3 coding sequence is TGTGCCAGCTCACCAGGCGAGGGCACCTACGAGCAGTACTTC. J is TRBJ2-7 and V is TRBV18, with D perhaps matching TRBD2 (5 bases). V was cut by 2 bases and J by 2 bases, with 10 bases left in between. Looked up from germline, CDR1 is KGHSH and CDR2 is LQKENI. The CDR3 is made up of 14 amino acids.

This clone was picked up a small number of times. The chain carries TRBV15 and TRBJ1-1; 9 bases are a match to TRBD1. The trim removed 2 bases at V and 4 bases at J, leaving 11 bases unmatched. Germline CDR1 and CDR2: LNHNV and YYDKDF (reference sequence). CDR3 length: 17 residues. The CDR3 DNA reads TGTGCCACCAGCAGAACCCCACAGGGGGCTCGAAGCACTGAAGCTTTCTTT. Translation: CATSRTPQGARSTEAFF.

This chain uses TRBV6-5 with TRBJ1-6; the D is unclear. Germline lookup yields CDR1 MNHEY and CDR2 SVGAGI. V was cut by 2 bases and J by 8 bases, with 10 bases left in between. This CDR3 spans 14 amino acids. Here the CDR3 reads CASSYTSQDSPLHF. The CDR3 DNA follows: TGTGCCAGCAGTTACACCAGCCAGGATTCACCCCTCCACTTT.

This clone was observed a handful of times. V gene TRBV3-1 (or the pseudogene TRBV3-2) combines with J gene TRBJ2-3; TRBD2 matches 9 bases. After removal of 3 bases from V and 6 bases from J, the junction contained 4 bases not matched to a gene. CDR3 length equals 14 residues. Germline V gene data show CDR1 as LGHDT and CDR2 as YNNKEL (reference sequence). The CDR3 sequence is CASSHGGRGDTQYF. As DNA, the CDR3 is TGTGCCAGCAGCCACGGCGGGAGGGGTGATACGCAGTATTTT.

CDR3 in DNA: TGCAGCGTTTCGCCGGGACAGGGGAGCTACGAGCAGTACTTC. Protein sequence: CSVSPGQGSYEQYF. The V and J genes are TRBV29-1 and TRBJ2-7; 10 positions agree with TRBD1. The CDR3 extends over 14 amino acids. The germline V gene encodes CDR1 SQVTM and CDR2 ANQGSEA. Germline trimming cut 5 bases from V and 3 bases from J; bases unmatched to any gene: 7.

This chain connects TRBV5-4 to TRBJ2-7, with 14 bases lining up with TRBD2. Germline V lookup: CDR1 SGHNT, CDR2 YYREEE (reference sequence). The CDR3 has 15 amino acids. V shed 4 bases, J shed 3 bases, and the junction held 3 bases outside the gene matches. In DNA, the CDR3 is TGTGCCAGCAGCCCGGGACTAGCGGGGGTCTACGAGCAGTACTTC. Translation gives CASSPGLAGVYEQYF.

The chain couples TRBV6-6 to TRBJ1-1; 12 bases line up with TRBD1. The CDR3 covers 20 residues. J gave up 0 bases and V 5 bases, and 16 bases lay outside the gene matches. Germline lookup yields CDR1 MNHNY and CDR2 SVGAGI (reference sequence). CDR3 amino acids: CASSRSPGTGGNPMNTEAFF. CDR3 nucleotides: TGTGCCAGCAGTCGCAGTCCCGGGACAGGGGGCAACCCTATGAACACTGAAGCTTTCTTT.

The chain carries TRBV5-1 and TRBJ1-2, with TRBD1 matching over 8 bases. J lost 5 bases, V lost 3 bases, and 9 bases had no gene match. Germline V gene lookup returns CDR1 SGHRS and CDR2 YFSETQ. CDR3 length equals 15 residues. The CDR3 sequence is CASSSPTGEAYGYTF. DNA for the CDR3: TGCGCCAGCAGCTCCCCGACAGGGGAAGCTTATGGCTACACCTTC.

This clone was detected only a few times. The chain links TRBV9 to TRBJ2-3; no clear D. V lost 0 bases and J 2 bases, leaving 13 bases between the germline ends. The V gene's germline CDR1 is SGDLS and CDR2 YYNGEE. This CDR3 is built from 16 residues. CDR3 region: CASSVGLGAYTDTQYF. In DNA form, the CDR3 reads TGTGCCAGCAGCGTAGGGCTAGGCGCCTACACAGATACGCAGTATTTT.

The chain uses TRBV9 and TRBJ2-5; TRBD2 matches at 12 bases. This CDR3 spans 16 amino acids. The germline V gene encodes CDR1 SGDLS and CDR2 YYNGEE. V lost 0 bases to trimming and J lost 5 bases; unmatched junction nucleotides: 5. The CDR3 region is CASSVGASGGVETQYF. CDR3 nucleotides: TGTGCCAGCAGCGTAGGGGCTAGCGGGGGGGTTGAGACCCAGTACTTC.

This chain uses TRBV28 with TRBJ1-5, with TRBD1 as a possible D gene (6 bases). The CDR3 is 15 residues long. V was shortened by 2 bases and J by 6 bases, with 14 bases between the two germline ends. In germline, CDR1 is MDHEN, CDR2 SYDVKM. The CDR3 region has the DNA TGTGCCAGCAGTTTAAGGGCGGGGGGCCCTCAGCCCCAGCATTTT. Protein sequence: CASSLRAGGPQPQHF.

This clone has more than one count but fewer than ten. DNA of the CDR3: TGTGCCACCAGCAGAGAAGGGAGGTCTGAAGCTTTCTTT. It yields the protein CATSREGRSEAFF. The V gene is TRBV15, the J gene TRBJ1-1, with unresolved D. Per germline, CDR1 LNHNV and CDR2 YYDKDF (reference sequence). The ends were cut back, 0 bases at V and 6 bases at J, with 8 bases in the middle. The CDR3 totals 13 residues.

In this sample, this clone turned up once. The chain has TRBV4-2 and TRBJ2-1; TRBD2 matches at 9 bases. CDR1 LGHNA and CDR2 YNFKEQ come from the germline V gene. The CDR3 runs 15 residues. V shed 4 bases, J shed 9 bases, and the junction held 10 bases outside the gene matches. The CDR3 here is CASSLALAGSGEQFF. The CDR3, as DNA: TGTGCCAGCAGCCTGGCACTAGCGGGCTCTGGTGAGCAGTTCTTC.

The chain uses TRBV4-2 and TRBJ1-4, with a tentative D call TRBD1 (5 bases). Trimming cost V 0 bases and J 11 bases, with 13 bases left between them. The CDR3 length is 14 residues. Germline V gives CDR1 LGHNA, CDR2 YNFKEQ. The CDR3 bases are TGTGCCAGCAGCCAAGAGCCCAGGGAAGGTAAACTGTTTTTT. Translation gives CASSQEPREGKLFF.

J is TRBJ2-7 and V is TRBV4-3; the D is unclear. This CDR3 comprises 14 residues. Germline CDR1 and CDR2: LGHNA and YSLEER. Trimming left V 0 bases short and J 6 bases short, with 12 bases between. Here the CDR3 reads CASSQDLYRSEQYF. CDR3 sequence (DNA): TGCGCCAGCAGCCAAGACCTTTATCGGAGCGAGCAGTACTTC.

This sequence joins TRBV5-1 and TRBJ1-4, with D possibly TRBD1 on 5 matching bases. Germline V gene data show CDR1 as SGHRS and CDR2 as YFSETQ. The CDR3 covers 16 residues. Trimming took off 5 bases at V and 4 bases at J, with 18 bases between the two ends. The CDR3 reads CASREGVGNLNEKLFF. The CDR3 DNA reads as TGCGCCAGCAGGGAAGGGGTCGGCAACCTTAATGAAAAACTGTTTTTT. Variable domain in full (rest from reference TRBV5-1 and TRBJ1-4): KAGVTQTPRYLIKTRGQQVTLSCSPISGHRSVSWYQQTPGQGLQFLFEYFSETQRNKGNFPGRFSGRQFSNSRSEMNVSTLELGDSALYLCASREGVGNLNEKLFFGSGTQLSVL.

CDR3 nucleotides: TGTGCCAGCAGTTTATTTGGACAGGGGATGGGTCAGCCCCAGCATTTT. Its protein is CASSLFGQGMGQPQHF. The rearrangement links TRBV27 to TRBJ1-5; 9 bases match TRBD1. The germline V gene encodes CDR1 MNHEY and CDR2 SMNVEV (reference sequence). Losses at the gene ends were 1 base for V and 6 bases for J; bases not matched to a gene: 7. The CDR3 contains 16 residues.

The CDR3 protein is CASSVATGLGNTIYF. The CDR3 nucleotides are TGTGCCAGCAGCGTAGCTACAGGGTTGGGAAACACCATATATTTT. The genes are TRBV9 and TRBJ1-3, with D perhaps matching TRBD1 (6 bases). This CDR3 is built from 15 residues. V lost 0 bases to trimming and J lost 4 bases, with 11 bases between them. CDR1 SGDLS and CDR2 YYNGEE come from the germline V gene.

V is TRBV27 and J is TRBJ2-1; unclear D gene. CDR3 length: 13 amino acids. Trimming stripped 3 bases from V and 4 bases from J, with 7 bases between. Per the germline V gene, CDR1 is MNHEY and CDR2 is SMNVEV (reference sequence). CDR3 in DNA: TGTGCCAGCAGTTTCCTCCGGTACAATGAGCAGTTCTTC. Protein: CASSFLRYNEQFF.